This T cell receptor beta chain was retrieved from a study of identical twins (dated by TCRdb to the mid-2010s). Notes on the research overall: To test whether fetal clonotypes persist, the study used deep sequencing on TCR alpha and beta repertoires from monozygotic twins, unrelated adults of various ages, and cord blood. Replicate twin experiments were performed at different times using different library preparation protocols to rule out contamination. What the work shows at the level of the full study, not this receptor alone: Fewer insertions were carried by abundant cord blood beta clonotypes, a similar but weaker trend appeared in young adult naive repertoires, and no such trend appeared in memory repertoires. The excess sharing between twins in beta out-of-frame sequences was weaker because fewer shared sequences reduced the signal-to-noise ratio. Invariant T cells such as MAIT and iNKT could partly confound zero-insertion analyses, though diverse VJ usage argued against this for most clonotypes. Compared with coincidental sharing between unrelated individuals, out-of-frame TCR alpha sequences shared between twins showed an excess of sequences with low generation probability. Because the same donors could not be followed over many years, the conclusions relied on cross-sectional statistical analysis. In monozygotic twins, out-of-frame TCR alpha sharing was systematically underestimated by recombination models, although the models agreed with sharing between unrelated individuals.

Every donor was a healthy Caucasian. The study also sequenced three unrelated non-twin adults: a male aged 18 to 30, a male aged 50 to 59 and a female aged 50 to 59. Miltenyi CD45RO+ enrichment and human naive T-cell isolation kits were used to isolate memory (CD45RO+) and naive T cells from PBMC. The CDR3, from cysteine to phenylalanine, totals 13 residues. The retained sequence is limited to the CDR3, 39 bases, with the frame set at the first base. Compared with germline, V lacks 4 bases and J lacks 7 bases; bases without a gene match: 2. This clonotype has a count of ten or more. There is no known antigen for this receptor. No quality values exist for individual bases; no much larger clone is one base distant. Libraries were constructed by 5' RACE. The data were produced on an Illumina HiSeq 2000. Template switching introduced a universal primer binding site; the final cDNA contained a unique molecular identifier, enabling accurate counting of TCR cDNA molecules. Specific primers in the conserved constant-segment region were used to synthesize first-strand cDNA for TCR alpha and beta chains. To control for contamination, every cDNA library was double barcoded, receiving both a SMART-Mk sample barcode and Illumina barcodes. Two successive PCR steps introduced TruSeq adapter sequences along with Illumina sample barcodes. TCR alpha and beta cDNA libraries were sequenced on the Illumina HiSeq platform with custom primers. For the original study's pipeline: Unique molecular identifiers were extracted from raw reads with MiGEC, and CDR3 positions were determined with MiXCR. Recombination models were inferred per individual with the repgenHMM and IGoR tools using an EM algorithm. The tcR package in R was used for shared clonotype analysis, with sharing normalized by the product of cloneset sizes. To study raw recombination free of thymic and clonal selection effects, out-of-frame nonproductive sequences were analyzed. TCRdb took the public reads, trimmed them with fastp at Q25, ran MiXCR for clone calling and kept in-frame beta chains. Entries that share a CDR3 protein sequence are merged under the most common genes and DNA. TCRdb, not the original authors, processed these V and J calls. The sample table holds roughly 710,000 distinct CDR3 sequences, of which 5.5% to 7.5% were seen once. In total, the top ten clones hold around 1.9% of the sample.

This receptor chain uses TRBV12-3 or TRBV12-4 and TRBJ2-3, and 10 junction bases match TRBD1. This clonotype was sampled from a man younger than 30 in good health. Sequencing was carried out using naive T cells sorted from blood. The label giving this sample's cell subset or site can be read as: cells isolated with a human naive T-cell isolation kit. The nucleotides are TGTGCCAGCAGTTCGGGACAGGGGTATACGCAGTATTTT. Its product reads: CASSSGQGYTQYF.